This T cell receptor beta chain was sequenced for a study of blood T cell repertoires in COVID-19. Study at large: Researchers got acute and convalescent COVID-19 samples from the United States, Italy and Spain. T cells, B-cell-depleted T cells, or PBMCs provided the cDNA or gDNA that served as material.

Only in-frame clones appear in the TCRdb table, and some are missing; sequencing was by immunoSEQ multiplex PCR. This sample has 150,000 or so clones, with approximately 83% found just once. This CDR3 comprises 16 residues. Trimming removed 2 bases at V and 3 bases at J, with 13 bases between. The germline V gene encodes CDR1 KGHSH and CDR2 LQKENI. This sequence originates from a human donor in a cohort sampled during active COVID-19. Material: peripheral blood. The chain has TRBV18 and TRBJ2-2; D may be TRBD1 (6 bases). CDR3 nucleotide sequence: TGTGCCAGCTCACCAAACAGGGCTACGGACACCGGGGAGCTGTTTTTT. This encodes CASSPNRATDTGELFF.